This TCR beta chain was recovered during a study of cytomegalovirus exposure and HLA in healthy donors. The study's findings and limits: In a later analysis, HLA-associated beta chains showed higher expansion and lower generation probabilities than comparable chains.

Worth noting for this clone: Antigen specificity is unknown.

The PCR made use of 60 Vbeta and 13 Jbeta primers. Assay: immunoSEQ multiplex PCR; the TCRdb copy retains only in-frame clones and omits some. In the table there are 150,000 or so clones, under 80% of which are singletons. Germline lookup yields CDR1 SGDLS and CDR2 YYNGEE. The CDR3 totals 14 residues. The ends were cut back, 3 bases at V and 4 bases at J, with 8 bases in the middle. This receptor was identified in a man between 18 and 35 years old in good health and CMV-seropositive. Sequenced input: PBMCs. This chain links TRBV9 with TRBJ2-6; D gene unclear. CDR3 nucleotides: TGTGCCAGCAGCGCCCCCCCGGGGGCCAACGTCCTGACTTTC. Encoded protein: CASSAPPGANVLTF.